This TCR beta chain was profiled in a study of T cell responses to AZD1222 COVID-19 vaccine. Findings and limits, study-wide: In the spike-specific TCR repertoire, nearly half reportedly target unmutated variant regions.

V shed 4 bases, J shed 5 bases, and the junction held 5 bases outside the gene matches. Germline assignment: CDR1 SNHLY and CDR2 FYNNEI. The CDR3 covers 15 residues. In the case of this clone: The antigen remains unidentified.

Profiling relied on immunoSEQ multiplex PCR, and the TCRdb table lists in-frame clones only, not all of them. The sample lists about 140,000 clones; roughly nine tenths were seen once. The clonotype comes from an adult who received the MenACWY meningococcal vaccine as a control. The sequences come from peripheral blood, collected 28 days after the second dose of the MenACWY control vaccine. The chain joins TRBV2 to TRBJ2-4; 10 bases line up with TRBD1. CDR3 in amino acids: CASSGRDRGQNIQYF. CDR3 bases: TGTGCCAGCAGTGGACGGGACAGGGGCCAAAACATTCAGTACTTC.